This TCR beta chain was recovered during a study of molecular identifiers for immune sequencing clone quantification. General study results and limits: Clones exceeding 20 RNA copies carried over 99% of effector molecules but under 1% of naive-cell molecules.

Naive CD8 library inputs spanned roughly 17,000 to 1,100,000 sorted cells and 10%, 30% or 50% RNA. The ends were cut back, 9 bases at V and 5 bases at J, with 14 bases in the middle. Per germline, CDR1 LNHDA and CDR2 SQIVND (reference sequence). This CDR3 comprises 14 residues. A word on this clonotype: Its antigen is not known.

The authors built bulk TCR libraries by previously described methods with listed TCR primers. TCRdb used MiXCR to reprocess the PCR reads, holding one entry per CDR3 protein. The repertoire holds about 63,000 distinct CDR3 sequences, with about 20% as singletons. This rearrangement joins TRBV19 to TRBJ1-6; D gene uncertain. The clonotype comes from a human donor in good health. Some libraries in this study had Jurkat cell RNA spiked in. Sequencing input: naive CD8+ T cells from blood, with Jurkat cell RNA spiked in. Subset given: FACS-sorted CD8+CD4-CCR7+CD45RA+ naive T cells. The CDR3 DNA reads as TGTGCCAGCAGTTGGGCAGCAAATAATTCACCCCTCCACTTT. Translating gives CASSWAANNSPLHF.